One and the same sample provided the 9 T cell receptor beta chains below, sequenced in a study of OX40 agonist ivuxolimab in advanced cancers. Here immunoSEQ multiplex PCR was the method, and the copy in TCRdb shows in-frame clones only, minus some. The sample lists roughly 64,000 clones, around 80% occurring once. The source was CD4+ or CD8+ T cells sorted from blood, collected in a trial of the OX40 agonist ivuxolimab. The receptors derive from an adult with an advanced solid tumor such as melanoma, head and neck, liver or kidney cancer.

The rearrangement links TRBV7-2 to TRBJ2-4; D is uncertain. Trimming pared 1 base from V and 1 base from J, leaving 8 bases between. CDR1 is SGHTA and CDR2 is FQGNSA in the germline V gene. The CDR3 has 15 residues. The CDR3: CASSLDASAKNIQYF. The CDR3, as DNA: TGTGCCAGCAGCTTAGATGCGTCGGCCAAAAACATTCAGTACTTC.

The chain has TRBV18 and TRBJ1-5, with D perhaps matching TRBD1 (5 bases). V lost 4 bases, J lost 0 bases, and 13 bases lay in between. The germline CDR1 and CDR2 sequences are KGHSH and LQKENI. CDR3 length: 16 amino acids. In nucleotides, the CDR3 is TGTGCCAGCTCACAAGGGCTCGGGGGTAGCAATCAGCCCCAGCATTTT. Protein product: CASSQGLGGSNQPQHF. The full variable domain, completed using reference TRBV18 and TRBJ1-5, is NAGVMQNPRHLVRRRGQEARLRCSPMKGHSHVYWYRQLPEEGLKFMVYLQKENIIDESGMPKERFSAEFPKEGPSILRIQQVVRGDSAAYFCASSQGLGGSNQPQHFGDGTRLSIL.

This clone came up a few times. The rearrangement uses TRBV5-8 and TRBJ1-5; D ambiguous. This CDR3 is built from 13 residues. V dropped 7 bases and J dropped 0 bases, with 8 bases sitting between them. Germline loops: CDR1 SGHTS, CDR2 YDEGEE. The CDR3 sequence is CASLRISNQPQHF. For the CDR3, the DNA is TGTGCCAGCCTAAGAATTAGCAATCAGCCCCAGCATTTT.

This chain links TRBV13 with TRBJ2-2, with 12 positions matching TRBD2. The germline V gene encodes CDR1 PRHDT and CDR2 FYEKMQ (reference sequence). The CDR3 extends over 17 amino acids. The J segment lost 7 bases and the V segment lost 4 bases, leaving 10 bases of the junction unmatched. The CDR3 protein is CASSSQLAGGPHGELFF. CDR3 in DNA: TGTGCCAGCAGCTCCCAGCTAGCGGGAGGGCCACACGGGGAGCTGTTTTTT. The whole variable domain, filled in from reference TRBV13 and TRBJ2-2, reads AAGVIQSPRHLIKEKRETATLKCYPIPRHDTVYWYQQGPGQDPQFLISFYEKMQSDKGSIPDRFSAQQFSDYHSELNMSSLELGDSALYFCASSSQLAGGPHGELFFGEGSRLTVL.

In nucleotides, the CDR3 is TGCGCCAGCTGGTACGGACAGGGTTGCGAGCAGTACTTC. Amino acids: CASWYGQGCEQYF. V is TRBV23-1 and J is TRBJ2-7; 8 nucleotides align to TRBD1. TRBV23-1 is assigned to the ORF class and has an uncertain function. There are 13 residues in the CDR3. The V segment lost 8 bases and the J segment 6 bases; nucleotides outside the gene matches: 9.

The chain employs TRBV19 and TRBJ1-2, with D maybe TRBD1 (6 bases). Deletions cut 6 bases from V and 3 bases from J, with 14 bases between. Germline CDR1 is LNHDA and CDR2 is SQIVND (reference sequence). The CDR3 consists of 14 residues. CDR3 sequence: CASRLGHSDYGYTF. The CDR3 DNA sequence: TGTGCCAGTAGATTGGGACATTCCGACTATGGCTACACCTTC.

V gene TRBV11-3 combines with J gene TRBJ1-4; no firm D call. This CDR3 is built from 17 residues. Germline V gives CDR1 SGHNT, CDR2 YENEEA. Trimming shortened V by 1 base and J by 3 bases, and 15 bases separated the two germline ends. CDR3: CASSLGEPGRANEKLFF. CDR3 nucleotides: TGTGCCAGCAGCTTAGGGGAGCCTGGGAGAGCTAATGAAAAACTGTTTTTT. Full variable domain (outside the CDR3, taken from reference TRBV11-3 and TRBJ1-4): EAGVVQSPRYKIIEKKQPVAFWCNPISGHNTLYWYLQNLGQGPELLIRYENEEAVDDSQLPKDRFSAERLKGVDSTLKIQPAELGDSAVYLCASSLGEPGRANEKLFFGSGTQLSVL.

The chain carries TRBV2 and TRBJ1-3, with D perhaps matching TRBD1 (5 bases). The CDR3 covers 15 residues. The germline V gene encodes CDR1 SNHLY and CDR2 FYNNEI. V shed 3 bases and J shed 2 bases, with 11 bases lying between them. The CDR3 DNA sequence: TGTGCCAGCAGTGAGATCGTGGGACCTGGAAACACCATATATTTT. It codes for CASSEIVGPGNTIYF. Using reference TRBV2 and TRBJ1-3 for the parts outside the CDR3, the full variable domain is EPEVTQTPSHQVTQMGQEVILRCVPISNHLYFYWYRQILGQKVEFLVSFYNNEISEKSEIFDDQFSVERPDGSNFTLKIRSTKLEDSAMYFCASSEIVGPGNTIYFGEGSWLTVV.

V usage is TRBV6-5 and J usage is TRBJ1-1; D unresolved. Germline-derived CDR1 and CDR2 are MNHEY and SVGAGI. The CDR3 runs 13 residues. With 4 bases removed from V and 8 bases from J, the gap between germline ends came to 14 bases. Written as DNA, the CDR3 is TGTGCCAGCAGTTCCCCTAGTCTCGGCGAAGCTTTCTTT. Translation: CASSSPSLGEAFF.